This TCR beta chain was retrieved from a study of sequential checkpoint blockade in melanoma. The CDR3 spans 13 residues. CDR1 SGHVS and CDR2 FQNEAQ come from the germline V gene. V was shortened by 5 bases and J by 4 bases, with 11 bases between the two germline ends. Profiling relied on immunoSEQ multiplex PCR, and the TCRdb table lists in-frame clones only, not all of them. The table records 2,500 to 3,500 clones, more than 30% of them present only once. Sample treatment: randomized to nivolumab then ipilimumab (arm A) or the reverse (arm B). This clone occurred a few times. This chain connects TRBV7-8 to TRBJ2-5; the D is unclear. This clonotype originated in a human donor with melanoma. The source was tumor tissue (inferred from file names), collected from a patient given nivolumab and ipilimumab in sequence. DNA for the CDR3: TGTGCCAGCAGCCCCACATTGTCAGAGACCCAGTACTTC. Translation gives CASSPTLSETQYF.